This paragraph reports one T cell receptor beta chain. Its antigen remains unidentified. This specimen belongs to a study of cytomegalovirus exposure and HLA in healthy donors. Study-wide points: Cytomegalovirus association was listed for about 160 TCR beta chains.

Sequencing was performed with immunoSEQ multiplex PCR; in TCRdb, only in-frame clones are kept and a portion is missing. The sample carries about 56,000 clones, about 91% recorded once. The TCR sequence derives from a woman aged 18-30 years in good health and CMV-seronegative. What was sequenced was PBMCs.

CDR3 loop: CATRQATNEKLFF. Here the CDR3 DNA reads TGTGCCACCCGACAGGCAACTAATGAAAAACTGTTTTTT. V usage is TRBV27 and J usage is TRBJ1-4, with a possible D match to TRBD1 (6 bases). The V end was cut by 10 bases, the J end by 0 bases, with 9 bases between. Germline V gives CDR1 MNHEY, CDR2 SMNVEV (reference sequence). This CDR3 is built from 13 residues.